The following is a T cell receptor (beta chain) sequence with its context. The source of the sample is a study of blood T cell repertoires in COVID-19. Per the germline V gene, CDR1 is LNHDA and CDR2 is SQIVND (reference sequence). The V end was cut by 7 bases, the J end by 2 bases, with 9 bases between. This CDR3 contains 13 residues. The authors' processing: Amplification of reference gene primers provided the estimated nucleated cell counts. Measured with immunoSEQ multiplex PCR; TCRdb has only the in-frame clones, and not every one. V, J and clone size are those of that table, while D and trimming were read from the DNA. Of 350,000 or so clones listed, more than 75% are singletons.

Material for sequencing was peripheral blood. This sequence originates from a woman in her 30s with COVID-19, enrolled during active disease. The rearrangement joins TRBV19 to TRBJ2-1, with D possibly TRBD1 on 5 matching bases. The CDR3 DNA reads TGTGCCAGTACCATAGGGGCCTACAATGAGCAGTTCTTC. The encoded protein is CASTIGAYNEQFF.